This TCR beta chain derives from a study of chemoradiotherapy in HPV16-positive cancers. The method was immunoSEQ multiplex PCR; TCRdb's version includes in-frame clones alone and lacks a portion of them. The sample has 55,000 to 85,000 clones, more than 70% seen once. CDR1 and CDR2 (germline): LNHDA, SQIVND (reference sequence). V lost 3 bases and J lost 0, with 12 bases in between. The CDR3 length is 16 residues. This clone has just one count. The sample consisted of blood, taken from a patient who underwent chemoradiotherapy. The rearrangement links TRBV19 to TRBJ2-1; maybe TRBD2 (5 bases). The clonotype comes from a human donor with HPV-associated anogenital cancer. CDR3 region: CASSIRTRDSYNEQFF. In nucleotides, the CDR3 is TGTGCCAGTAGTATCCGAACTAGAGACTCCTACAATGAGCAGTTCTTC.